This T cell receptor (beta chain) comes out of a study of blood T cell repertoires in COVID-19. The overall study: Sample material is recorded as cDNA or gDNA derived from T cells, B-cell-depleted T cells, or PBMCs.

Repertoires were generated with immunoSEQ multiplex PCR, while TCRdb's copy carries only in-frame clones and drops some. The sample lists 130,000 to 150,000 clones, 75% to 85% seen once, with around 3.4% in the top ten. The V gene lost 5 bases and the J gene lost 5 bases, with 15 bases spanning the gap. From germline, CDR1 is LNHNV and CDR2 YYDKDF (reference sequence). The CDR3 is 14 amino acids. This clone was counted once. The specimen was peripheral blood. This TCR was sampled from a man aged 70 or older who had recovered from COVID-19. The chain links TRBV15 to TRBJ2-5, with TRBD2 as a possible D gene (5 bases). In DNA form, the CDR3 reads TGTGCCACCAGCCGAACGGGGTCAAGTGAGACCCAGTACTTC. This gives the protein CATSRTGSSETQYF.